The clone carrying this TCR beta chain turned up a few times. Its antigen is undetermined. CDR3 length: 15 amino acids. Germline CDR1 reads MNHEY; CDR2 reads SVGEGT. The junction had 3 bases not matched to a gene; V was cut back by 2 bases and J by 4 bases. The sample is drawn from a study of response to subunit inactivated influenza vaccine. TCRdb re-called the RT-PCR reads through MiXCR, storing one row per CDR3 protein. The sample holds 200,000 to 300,000 distinct CDR3 sequences; 9% to 15% are singletons and the top ten take approximately 8.3%. Study-level findings and limits: Each seasonal influenza vaccination recruits few new T cells, the authors suggested.

The chain links TRBV6-2 or TRBV6-3 to TRBJ2-2; the match to TRBD1 covers 8 bases. This TCR was sampled from a man aged 45-60 years who received an inactivated influenza vaccine. This material consisted of non-naive T cells sorted from PBMCs, taken 14 to 15 days before vaccination. The CDR3 loop reads CASSYADRGTGELFF. The CDR3 DNA is TGTGCCAGCAGTTACGCTGACAGGGGCACCGGGGAGCTGTTTTTT.